The clone carrying this T cell receptor (beta chain) was seen more than once but under ten times. Its antigen remains unidentified. This record comes from a study of early T cells in non-severe SARS-CoV-2 infection. On the study more broadly: The chains were unpaired, and the sequenced material was bulk RNA from unsorted whole blood. Study-level results: Anti-spike CD8 specificities were favored by VDJdb matching, whose results missed private and CD4 specificities.

Germline V lookup: CDR1 DFQATT, CDR2 SNEGSKA (reference sequence). Trimming left V 2 bases short and J 4 bases short, with 15 bases between. This CDR3 has 15 residues. The library protocol tagged individual cDNA molecules with unique molecular identifiers. Each CDR3 protein is one row after TCRdb ran MiXCR on the 5' RACE reads. The sample yields tens of thousands of distinct CDR3 sequences, around 8.6% seen once. The chain uses TRBV20-1 and TRBJ1-3, with a tentative D call TRBD1 (5 bases). The material was whole blood, obtained at baseline. The TCR sequence derives from an adult who was a healthcare worker with PCR-confirmed SARS-CoV-2 infection or an uninfected control (not recorded which). The CDR3 is CSARLSKGQGNTIYF. CDR3 bases: TGCAGTGCTAGATTATCCAAGGGGCAAGGAAACACCATATATTTT.